This T cell receptor beta chain originates from a study of blood T cell repertoires in COVID-19. V dropped 3 bases and J dropped 0 bases, with 5 bases sitting between them. The CDR3 extends over 14 amino acids. Germline V lookup: CDR1 LGHNA, CDR2 YSLEER. Clones were read by immunoSEQ multiplex PCR, and TCRdb kept only the in-frame ones, dropping some. The data contain 100,000 to 150,000 clones, approximately 83% of them seen just once; the ten biggest clones take up about 9.9%. The source is a man in his forties with active or convalescent COVID-19. V and J are TRBV4-3 and TRBJ1-4; D uncertain. The sample taken for sequencing was peripheral blood. The CDR3, as DNA: TGCGCCAGCAGCCAGGGAGCAACTAATGAAAAACTGTTTTTT. Translating it yields CASSQGATNEKLFF.